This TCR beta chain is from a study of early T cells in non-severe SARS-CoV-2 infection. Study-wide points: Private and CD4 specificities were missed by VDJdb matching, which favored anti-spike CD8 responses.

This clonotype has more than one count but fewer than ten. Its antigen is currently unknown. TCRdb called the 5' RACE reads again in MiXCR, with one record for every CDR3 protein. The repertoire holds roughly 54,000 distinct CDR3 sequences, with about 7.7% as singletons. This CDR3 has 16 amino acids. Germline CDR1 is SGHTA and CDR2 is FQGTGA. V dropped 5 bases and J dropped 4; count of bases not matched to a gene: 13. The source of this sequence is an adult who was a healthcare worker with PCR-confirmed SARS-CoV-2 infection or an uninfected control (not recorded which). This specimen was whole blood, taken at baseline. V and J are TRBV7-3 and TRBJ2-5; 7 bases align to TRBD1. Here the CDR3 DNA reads TGTGCCAGCAGCCCAGGCTGGGCAGGGGGTGGAGAGACCCAGTACTTC. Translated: CASSPGWAGGGETQYF.